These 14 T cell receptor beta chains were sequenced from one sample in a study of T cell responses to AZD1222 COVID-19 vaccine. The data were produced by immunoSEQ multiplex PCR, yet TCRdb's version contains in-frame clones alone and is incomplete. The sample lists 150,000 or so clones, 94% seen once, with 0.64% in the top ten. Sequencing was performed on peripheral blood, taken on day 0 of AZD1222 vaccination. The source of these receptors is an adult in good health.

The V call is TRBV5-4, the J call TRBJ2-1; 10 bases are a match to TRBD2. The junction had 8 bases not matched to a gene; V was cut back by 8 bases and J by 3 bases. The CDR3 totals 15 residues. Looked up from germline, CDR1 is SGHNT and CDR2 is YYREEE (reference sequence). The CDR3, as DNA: TGTGCCAGTAGCACTAGCGGGACTCGCTACAATGAGCAGTTCTTC. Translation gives CASSTSGTRYNEQFF.

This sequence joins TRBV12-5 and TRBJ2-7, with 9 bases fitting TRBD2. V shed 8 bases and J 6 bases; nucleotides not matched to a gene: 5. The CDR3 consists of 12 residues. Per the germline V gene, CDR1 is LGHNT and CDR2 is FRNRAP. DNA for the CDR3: TGTGCTAGTACCGGCGGGAGGGGCGAGCAGTACTTC. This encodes CASTGGRGEQYF.

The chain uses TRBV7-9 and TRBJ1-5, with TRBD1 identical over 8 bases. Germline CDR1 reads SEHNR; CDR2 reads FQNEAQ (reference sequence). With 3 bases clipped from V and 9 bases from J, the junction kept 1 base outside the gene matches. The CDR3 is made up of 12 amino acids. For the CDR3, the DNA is TGTGCCAGCAGCTTTACAGGGGGGCCCCAGCATTTT. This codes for CASSFTGGPQHF.

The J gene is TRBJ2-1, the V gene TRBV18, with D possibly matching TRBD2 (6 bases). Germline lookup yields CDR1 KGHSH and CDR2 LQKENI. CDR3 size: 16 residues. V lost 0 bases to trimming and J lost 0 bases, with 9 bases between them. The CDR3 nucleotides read TGTGCCAGCTCACCACCGCGGGGTCACTCCTACAATGAGCAGTTCTTC. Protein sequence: CASSPPRGHSYNEQFF.

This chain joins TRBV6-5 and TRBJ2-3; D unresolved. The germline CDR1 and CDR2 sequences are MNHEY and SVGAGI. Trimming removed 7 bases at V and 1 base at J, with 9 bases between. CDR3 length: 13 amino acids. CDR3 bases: TGTGCCAGCAAAAGGGTAGGCACAGATACGCAGTATTTT. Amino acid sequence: CASKRVGTDTQYF.

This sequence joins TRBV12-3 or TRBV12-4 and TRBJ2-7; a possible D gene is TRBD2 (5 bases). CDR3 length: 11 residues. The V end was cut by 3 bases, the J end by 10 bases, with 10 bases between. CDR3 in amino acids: CASSFSGPQYF. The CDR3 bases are TGTGCCAGCAGTTTCAGCGGACCCCAGTACTTC.

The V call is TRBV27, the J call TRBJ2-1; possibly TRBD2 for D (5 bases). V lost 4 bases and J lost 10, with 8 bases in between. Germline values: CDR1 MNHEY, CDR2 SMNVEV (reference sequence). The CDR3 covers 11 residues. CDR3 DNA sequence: TGTGCCAGCAGTTACCGACTAGAGCAGTTCTTC. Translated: CASSYRLEQFF.

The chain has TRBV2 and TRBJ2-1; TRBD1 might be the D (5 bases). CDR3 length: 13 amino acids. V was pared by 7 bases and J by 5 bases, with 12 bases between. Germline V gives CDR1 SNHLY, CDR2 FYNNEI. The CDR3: CASTKDRNNEQFF. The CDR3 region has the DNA TGTGCCAGCACCAAAGACAGAAACAATGAGCAGTTCTTC.

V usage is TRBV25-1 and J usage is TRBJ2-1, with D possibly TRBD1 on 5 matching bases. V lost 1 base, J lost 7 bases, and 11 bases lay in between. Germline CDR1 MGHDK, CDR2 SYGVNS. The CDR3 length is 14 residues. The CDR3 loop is CASSESARVNEQFF. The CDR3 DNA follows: TGTGCCAGCAGTGAATCCGCCAGGGTGAATGAGCAGTTCTTC.

The CDR3: CASTPLLAEDTQYF. CDR3 nucleotide sequence: TGTGCCAGCACCCCACTCCTGGCTGAGGATACGCAGTATTTT. The J gene is TRBJ2-3, the V gene TRBV7-8; the D is unclear. The CDR3 spans 14 residues. The V and J ends lost 7 bases and 6 bases respectively, with 17 bases between them. Looked up from germline, CDR1 is SGHVS and CDR2 is FQNEAQ.

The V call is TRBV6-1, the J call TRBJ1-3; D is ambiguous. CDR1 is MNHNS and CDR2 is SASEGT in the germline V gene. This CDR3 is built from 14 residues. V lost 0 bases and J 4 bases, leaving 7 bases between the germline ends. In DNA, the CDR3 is TGTGCCAGCAGTGAAGCGACGGGCGGAAACACCATATATTTT. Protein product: CASSEATGGNTIYF.

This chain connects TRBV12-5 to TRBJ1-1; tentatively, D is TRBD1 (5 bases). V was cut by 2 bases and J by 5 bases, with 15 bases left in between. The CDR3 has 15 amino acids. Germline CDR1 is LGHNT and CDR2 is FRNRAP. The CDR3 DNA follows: TGTGCTAGTGGTTTGTCGGGGGTGGGGAGAACTGAAGCTTTCTTT. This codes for CASGLSGVGRTEAFF.

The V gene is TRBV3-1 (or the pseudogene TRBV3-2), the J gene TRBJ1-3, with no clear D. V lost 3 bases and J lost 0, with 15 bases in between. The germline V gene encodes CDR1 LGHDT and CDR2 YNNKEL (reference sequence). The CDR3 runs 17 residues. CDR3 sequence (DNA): TGTGCCAGCAGCCATCACCGGGATCCATTCTCTGGAAACACCATATATTTT. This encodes CASSHHRDPFSGNTIYF.

The CDR3 spells CASSETINTEAFF. The CDR3 coding sequence is TGTGCCAGCAGTGAAACCATTAACACTGAAGCTTTCTTT. The chain couples TRBV6-1 to TRBJ1-1; no reliable D call. The germline V gene has CDR1 MNHNS and CDR2 SASEGT. The CDR3 loop spans 13 amino acids. Trimming shortened V by 2 bases and J by 2 bases, and 6 bases separated the two germline ends.